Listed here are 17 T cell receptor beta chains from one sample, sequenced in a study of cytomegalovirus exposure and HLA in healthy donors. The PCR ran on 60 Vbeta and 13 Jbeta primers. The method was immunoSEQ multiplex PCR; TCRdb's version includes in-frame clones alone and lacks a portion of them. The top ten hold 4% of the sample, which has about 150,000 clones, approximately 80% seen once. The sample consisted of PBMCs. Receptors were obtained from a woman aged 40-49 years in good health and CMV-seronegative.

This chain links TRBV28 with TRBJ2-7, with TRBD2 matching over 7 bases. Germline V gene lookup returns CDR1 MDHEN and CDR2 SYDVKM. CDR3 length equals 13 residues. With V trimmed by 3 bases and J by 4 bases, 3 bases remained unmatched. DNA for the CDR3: TGTGCCAGCAGTTTGGGACTATCTTACGAGCAGTACTTC. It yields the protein CASSLGLSYEQYF.

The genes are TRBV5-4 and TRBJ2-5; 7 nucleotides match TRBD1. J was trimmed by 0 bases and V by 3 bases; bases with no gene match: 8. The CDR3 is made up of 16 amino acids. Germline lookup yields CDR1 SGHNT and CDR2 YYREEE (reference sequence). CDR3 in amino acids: CASSSKGQFHQETQYF. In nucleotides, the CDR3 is TGTGCCAGCAGCTCAAAGGGACAGTTCCACCAAGAGACCCAGTACTTC.

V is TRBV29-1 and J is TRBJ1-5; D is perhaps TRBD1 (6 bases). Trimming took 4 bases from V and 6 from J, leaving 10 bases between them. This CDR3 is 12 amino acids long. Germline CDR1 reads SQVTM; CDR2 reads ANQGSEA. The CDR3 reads CSVGGGPQPQHF. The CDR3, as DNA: TGCAGCGTTGGGGGGGGCCCTCAGCCCCAGCATTTT.

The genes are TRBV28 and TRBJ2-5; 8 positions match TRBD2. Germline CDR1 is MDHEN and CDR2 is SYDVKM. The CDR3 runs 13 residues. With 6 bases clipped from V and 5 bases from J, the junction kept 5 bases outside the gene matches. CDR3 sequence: CASSGGAGETQYF. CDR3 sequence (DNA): TGTGCCAGCAGCGGGGGGGCCGGGGAGACCCAGTACTTC.

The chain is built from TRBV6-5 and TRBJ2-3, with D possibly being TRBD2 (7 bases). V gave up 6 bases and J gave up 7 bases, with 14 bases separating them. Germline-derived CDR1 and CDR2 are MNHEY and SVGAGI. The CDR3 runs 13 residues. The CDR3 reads CASRAAGANTQYF. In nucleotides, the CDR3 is TGTGCCAGCAGAGCCGCGGGGGCAAATACGCAGTATTTT.

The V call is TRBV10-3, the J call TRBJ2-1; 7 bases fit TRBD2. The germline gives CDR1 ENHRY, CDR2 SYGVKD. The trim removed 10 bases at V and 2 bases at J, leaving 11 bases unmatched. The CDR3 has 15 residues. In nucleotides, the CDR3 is TGTGCCACCCGAGAAGAGGGAGGGGCCTACAATGAGCAGTTCTTC. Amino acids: CATREEGGAYNEQFF.

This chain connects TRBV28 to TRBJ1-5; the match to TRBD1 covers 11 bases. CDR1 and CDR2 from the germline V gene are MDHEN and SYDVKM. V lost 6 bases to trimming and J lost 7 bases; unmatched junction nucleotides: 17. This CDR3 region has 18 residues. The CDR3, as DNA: TGTGCCAGCAGATACCCCCCCAGGGACAGGGGGGTTGAGCAGCCCCAGCATTTT. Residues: CASRYPPRDRGVEQPQHF.

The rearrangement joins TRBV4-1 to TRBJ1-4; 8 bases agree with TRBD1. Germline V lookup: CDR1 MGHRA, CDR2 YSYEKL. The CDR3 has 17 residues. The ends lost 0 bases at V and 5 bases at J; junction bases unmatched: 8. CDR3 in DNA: TGCGCCAGCAGCCAAGATCAGGGGGCGCGTGGAAATGAAAAACTGTTTTTT. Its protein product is CASSQDQGARGNEKLFF.

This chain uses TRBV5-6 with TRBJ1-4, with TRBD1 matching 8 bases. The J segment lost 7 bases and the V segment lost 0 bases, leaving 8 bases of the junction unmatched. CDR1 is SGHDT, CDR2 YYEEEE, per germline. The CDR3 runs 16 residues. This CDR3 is CASSLGGTGRAEKLFF. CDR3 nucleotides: TGTGCCAGCAGCTTGGGTGGGACAGGACGGGCTGAAAAACTGTTTTTT.

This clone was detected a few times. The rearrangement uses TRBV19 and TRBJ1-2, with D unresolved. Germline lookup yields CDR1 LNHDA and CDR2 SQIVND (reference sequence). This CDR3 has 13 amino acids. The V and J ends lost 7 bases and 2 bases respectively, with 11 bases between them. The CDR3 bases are TGTGCCAGTACCCCTTCAGTAAACTATGGCTACACCTTC. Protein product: CASTPSVNYGYTF.

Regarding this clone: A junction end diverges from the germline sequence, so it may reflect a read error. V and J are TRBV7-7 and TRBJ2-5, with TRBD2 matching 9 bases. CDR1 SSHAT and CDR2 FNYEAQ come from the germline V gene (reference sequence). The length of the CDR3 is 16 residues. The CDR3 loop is CASSLGGLAGVETQYF. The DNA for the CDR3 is TGTGCTAGCAGCTTAGGGGGACTAGCAGGTGTGGAGACCCAGTACTTC.

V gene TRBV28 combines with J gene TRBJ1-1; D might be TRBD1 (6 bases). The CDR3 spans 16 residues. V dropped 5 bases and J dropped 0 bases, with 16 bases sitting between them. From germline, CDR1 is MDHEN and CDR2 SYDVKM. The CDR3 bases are TGTGCCAGCAGTCCGATGGGGGGGGCAATGAACACTGAAGCTTTCTTT. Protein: CASSPMGGAMNTEAFF.

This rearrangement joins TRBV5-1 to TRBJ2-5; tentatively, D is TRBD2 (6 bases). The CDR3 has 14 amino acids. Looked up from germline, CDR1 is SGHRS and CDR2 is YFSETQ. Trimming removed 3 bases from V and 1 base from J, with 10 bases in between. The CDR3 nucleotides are TGCGCCAGCAGCTCCGGGACTTTCCAAGAGACCCAGTACTTC. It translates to CASSSGTFQETQYF.

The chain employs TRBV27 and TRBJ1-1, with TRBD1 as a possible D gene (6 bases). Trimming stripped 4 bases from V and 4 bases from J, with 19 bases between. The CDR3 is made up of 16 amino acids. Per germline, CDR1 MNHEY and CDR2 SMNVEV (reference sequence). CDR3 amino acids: CASSSIKTGMATEAFF. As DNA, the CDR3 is TGTGCCAGCAGTTCAATCAAAACAGGGATGGCCACTGAAGCTTTCTTT.

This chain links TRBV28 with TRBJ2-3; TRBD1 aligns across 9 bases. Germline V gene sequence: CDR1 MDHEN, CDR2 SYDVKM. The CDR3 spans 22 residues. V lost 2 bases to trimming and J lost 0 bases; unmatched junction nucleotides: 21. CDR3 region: CASSLRVEGTGSRTPSTDTQYF. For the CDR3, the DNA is TGTGCCAGCAGTTTAAGGGTGGAGGGGACAGGGAGTAGAACCCCTAGCACAGATACGCAGTATTTT. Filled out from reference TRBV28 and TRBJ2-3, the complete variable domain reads DVKVTQSSRYLVKRTGEKVFLECVQDMDHENMFWYRQDPGLGLRLIYFSYDVKMKEKGDIPEGYSVSREKKERFSLILESASTNQTSMYLCASSLRVEGTGSRTPSTDTQYFGPGTRLTVL.

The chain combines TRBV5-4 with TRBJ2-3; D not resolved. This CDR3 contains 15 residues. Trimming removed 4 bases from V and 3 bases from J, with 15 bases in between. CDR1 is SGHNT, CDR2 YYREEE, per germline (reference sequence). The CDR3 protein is CASSATLPTTDTQYF. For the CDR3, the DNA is TGTGCCAGCAGCGCCACCCTTCCGACTACAGATACGCAGTATTTT.

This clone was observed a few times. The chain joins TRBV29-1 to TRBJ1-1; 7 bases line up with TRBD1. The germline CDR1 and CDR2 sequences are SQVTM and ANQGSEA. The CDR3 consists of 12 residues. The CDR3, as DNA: TGCACGTCCCCAGGGGGGACCTTGGGGCCTTTCTTT. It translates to CTSPGGTLGPFF. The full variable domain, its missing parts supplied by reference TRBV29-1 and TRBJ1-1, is SAVISQKPSRDICQRGTSLTIQCQVDSQVTMMFWYRQQPGQSLTLIATANQGSEATYESGFVIDKFPISRPNLTFSTLTVSNMSPEDSSIYLCTSPGGTLGPFFGQGTRLTVV.